This TCR beta chain was identified in a study of T-cell memory formation after mild COVID-19 listed by TCRdb under 2021. Notes on the research overall: TCR sequence clusters from the two donors were largely donor specific. In two donors, T-cell clones that expanded and contracted after mild COVID-19 were tracked by sequencing TCRalpha and TCRbeta repertoires over time. The cohort comprised two young, previously healthy adult volunteers, one female and one male.

Many counts were recorded for this clonotype. It has no known antigen specificity. No per-base quality is available; no much larger clone lies one base away. The full study reports these points: Whether the second-wave clones peaking on day 37 were SARS-CoV-2 specific was not confirmed. Contracting CD4+ clones appeared mostly in the CM and EM memory subsets, whereas CD8+ clones were enriched in EMRA. Only two mild cases were covered in the study, and larger cohorts including severe cases with pre-infection samples were considered necessary. The detection of some responding clones in pre-infection memory suggests that pre-existing cross-reactive memory T cells joined the SARS-CoV-2 response. From day 15 to 85, contracting clones showed balanced CD4/CD8 phenotypes, whereas a second wave of clones that expanded from day 15 to 37 leaned towards CD4+.

Sequencing relied on an Illumina NovaSeq 6000. Using 5'RACE with constant-segment primers, TCRalpha and TCRbeta cDNA libraries were constructed, with sample barcodes and unique molecular identifiers added in the process. Trizol reagent was used to extract RNA from every sample. Library amplification was performed in two PCR steps, and a second sample barcode and Illumina TruSeq adapters were introduced in the second step. Libraries were sequenced on an Illumina NovaSeq with 2 x 150 bp paired-end reads. In the authors' own workflow: The reads were demultiplexed and collapsed into UMI-guided consensus sequences using migec v1.2.7. Using mixcr v2.1.11, UMI consensuses were aligned to TRA and TRB V and J templates and then assembled into clonotypes. A clonotype was counted as expanded or contracted only if both edgeR and NoisET called the change significant, with noise models trained on biological replicates. For edgeR calls, a false discovery rate-adjusted p below 0.01 and a log2 fold-change threshold of 1 were applied. PCA with hierarchical clustering of max-normalized trajectories of the 1000 most abundant clonotypes was used as exploratory dynamics analysis. The CD4 or CD8 phenotype of responding clones was assigned using the separately sequenced CD4+ and CD8+ repertoires. TCRdb's own reprocessing of the public reads used fastp at Q25 and MiXCR and kept productive beta chains. Rows matching on CDR3 protein sequence are summarized as one entry with the most common DNA and genes. TCRdb, rather than the study authors, made the V and J calls. The sample records a few hundred thousand distinct CDR3 sequences, roughly 17% of which are singletons. The ten most abundant clones make up under 25% of the sample.

Ficoll-Paque density gradient centrifugation was the method used to isolate PBMCs. This TCR was recovered from a man between 18 and 29 years old who had mild COVID-19 (a few samples of this study predate the infection). The sample titles of this study are shuffled in the database, so cell type and time point are left out; the donor was told from shared clones. Material: PBMCs or a T cell subset sorted from them (not recorded which).

Here is the DNA: TGCAGCGTTCGGACAGGGCGTTGGACTGAAGCTTTCTTT. Its coded protein is CSVRTGRWTEAFF. The chain is encoded by TRBV29-1 joined to TRBJ1-1; the junction holds 8 bases that match TRBD1. The CDR3 holds 13 amino acids from the cysteine to the phenylalanine. The retained sequence is limited to the CDR3, 39 bases, with the frame set at the first base. Taken from the germline V gene, the CDR1 and CDR2 loops are SQVTM and ANQGSEA. Trimming accounts for 5 bases at V and 5 bases at J, while the number of junction bases matched to no gene is 7.